The clone carrying this TCR beta chain was picked up a small number of times. The antigen is unknown. Other DNA sequences in this sample translate to the same CDR3. The data are from a study of cytomegalovirus exposure and HLA in healthy donors. Study conclusions and caveats: An analysis done earlier found most TCR beta V segments productive about 90% or about 30% of the time. There were fewer than 200 TCR beta chains listed as cytomegalovirus-associated.

It was with 60 Vbeta and 13 Jbeta primers that the PCR ran. Assay used: immunoSEQ multiplex PCR; TCRdb lists only in-frame clones, some missing. The repertoire holds 180,000 or so clones, with roughly 80% as singletons. Sequencing was carried out using PBMCs. The origin of this receptor is a woman aged 40 to 55 in good health and CMV-seropositive.

CDR3 sequence: CASSLGQGREKLFF. The DNA for the CDR3 is TGCGCCAGCAGCTTGGGACAGGGCAGAGAAAAACTGTTTTTT. The chain uses TRBV5-1 and TRBJ1-4; 7 nucleotides align to TRBD1. The V segment lost 0 bases and the J segment 8 bases; nucleotides outside the gene matches: 4. The CDR3 is 14 amino acids. The germline V gene has CDR1 SGHRS and CDR2 YFSETQ.